The 21 T cell receptor beta chains below come from one sample, sequenced in a study of T cells in Graves' hyperthyroidism and ophthalmopathy (dated by TCRdb to about 2019). To prepare the library, multiplex PCR was applied. The instrument given in TCRdb is Illumina HiSeq 2000. TCR beta CDR3 regions were amplified from RNA transcripts. For the first round of RT-PCR on the TCR CDR3, the HTBI primer set was used together with the Qiagen OneStep RT-PCR kit. Clones were called with MiXCR by TCRdb after fastp trimmed the public reads at Q25, and only in-frame beta chains were retained. Each entry merges the rows of one CDR3 protein and shows their most common DNA and genes. In this sample the table shows some 600,000 distinct CDR3 sequences, more than 11% of which occur a single time. In total, the top ten clones hold around 5.4% of the sample. Sequences were obtained from blood. These receptors were collected from a woman under 40 with Graves' hyperthyroidism that later progressed to Graves' ophthalmopathy.

This clonotype was found a few times. The chain couples TRBV24-1 to TRBJ2-7, with 7 bases lining up with TRBD1. Germline CDR1 reads KGHDR; CDR2 reads SFDVKD. V shed 4 bases and J 3 bases; nucleotides not matched to a gene: 5. CDR3 size: 14 residues. The CDR3 spells CATSDPRTGYEQYF. The CDR3 DNA follows: TGTGCCACCAGTGACCCGCGGACAGGCTACGAGCAGTACTTC.

A word on this clonotype: It may be a read error: a sequence one base away is much more abundant. The chain couples TRBV3-1 to TRBJ1-6; TRBD1 is a possible D gene (5 bases). The CDR3 runs to 15 residues. CDR1 and CDR2 from the germline V gene are LGHDT and YNNKEL (reference sequence). CDR3 sequence (DNA): TGTGCCAGCAACCAAGGGGTCCCCGCCAGATCACCCCTCCACTTT. Its protein is CASNQGVPARSPLHF.

This clonotype occurred a few times. The chain couples TRBV20-1 to TRBJ1-6; D unresolved. The germline V gene encodes CDR1 DFQATT and CDR2 SNEGSKA (reference sequence). The CDR3 length is 15 residues. Trimming shortened V by 6 bases and J by 5 bases, and 17 bases separated the two germline ends. Here the CDR3 DNA reads TGCAGTGCACTCCCCCTCCGGGAAGATAATTCACCCCTCCACTTT. Translation gives CSALPLREDNSPLHF.

This clonotype was counted at least ten times. Written as DNA, the CDR3 is TGTGCCAGCAATACAGGGGGCGCCGGGTCCGGGGAGCTGTTTTTT. Protein product: CASNTGGAGSGELFF. The rearrangement uses TRBV28 and TRBJ2-2, with 9 bases aligning to TRBD1. CDR3 length: 15 amino acids. Germline V gene data show CDR1 as MDHEN and CDR2 as SYDVKM. The V gene end was trimmed by 7 bases and the J gene end by 6 bases; junction bases not matched to a gene: 9.

The chain carries TRBV27 and TRBJ2-7, with 14 bases aligning to TRBD2. The germline CDR1 and CDR2 sequences are MNHEY and SMNVEV (reference sequence). This CDR3 spans 16 amino acids. V was pared by 5 bases and J by 5 bases, with 8 bases of the junction left unmatched. The CDR3 DNA follows: TGTGCCAGCAGTAATCGGCCGGGACTAGCGGGAGACGAGCAGTACTTC. Translated, it gives CASSNRPGLAGDEQYF.

V usage is TRBV6-5 and J usage is TRBJ2-1, with a possible D match to TRBD2 (5 bases). CDR1 is MNHEY, CDR2 SVGAGI, per germline. V lost 2 bases and J 7 bases, leaving 15 bases between the germline ends. The CDR3 extends over 15 amino acids. The CDR3 bases are TGTGCCAGCAGTTACCGGGGTTTTGGGTGGAATGAGCAGTTCTTC. Translated: CASSYRGFGWNEQFF.

In its sample, this clonotype was seen many times. The V call is TRBV19, the J call TRBJ2-1; 12 bases match TRBD2. There are 13 residues in the CDR3. The V gene end was trimmed by 6 bases and the J gene end by 6 bases; junction bases not matched to a gene: 0. The germline CDR1 and CDR2 sequences are LNHDA and SQIVND (reference sequence). The CDR3 region is CASRLAGGNEQFF. The CDR3 nucleotides read TGTGCCAGTAGACTAGCGGGAGGCAATGAGCAGTTCTTC.

This clonotype was observed many times. The genes are TRBV7-8 and TRBJ1-2, with D perhaps matching TRBD1 (5 bases). The CDR3 loop spans 14 amino acids. Germline CDR1 reads SGHVS; CDR2 reads FQNEAQ. Trimming took off 1 base at V and 5 bases at J, with 11 bases between the two ends. The CDR3: CASSLGTRAYGYTF. CDR3 DNA: TGTGCCAGCAGCTTAGGAACCAGGGCTTATGGCTACACCTTC.

This clonotype was seen repeatedly, ten times or more. The chain links TRBV3-1 to TRBJ2-1; TRBD2 matches 7 bases. V shed 4 bases and J 8 bases; nucleotides not matched to a gene: 5. CDR1 LGHDT and CDR2 YNNKEL come from the germline V gene (reference sequence). CDR3 length: 13 residues. The CDR3 coding sequence is TGTGCCAGCAGCCCGCGGACTAGGGATGAGCAGTTCTTC. Its translation: CASSPRTRDEQFF.

The chain combines TRBV27 with TRBJ1-2, with TRBD1 matching over 7 bases. The CDR3 has 14 amino acids. The V segment lost 2 bases and the J segment 8 bases; nucleotides outside the gene matches: 8. The germline V gene encodes CDR1 MNHEY and CDR2 SMNVEV (reference sequence). The CDR3 reads CASSLPGGAGGYTF. The CDR3 DNA is TGTGCCAGCAGTTTACCAGGGGGGGCGGGAGGCTACACCTTC.

This clonotype was picked up many times. The rearrangement links TRBV7-6 to TRBJ2-1; TRBD1 might be the D (6 bases). The CDR3 loop spans 15 amino acids. Germline CDR1 reads SGHVS; CDR2 reads FNYEAQ. V gave up 5 bases and J gave up 3 bases, with 14 bases separating them. The CDR3 coding sequence is TGTGCCAGCAGCCCGGGACATCAAATCTACAATGAGCAGTTCTTC. Its protein is CASSPGHQIYNEQFF.

This clonotype was counted at least ten times. The J gene is TRBJ1-2, the V gene TRBV12-3 or TRBV12-4; TRBD1 might be the D (5 bases). V lost 7 bases, J lost 10 bases, and 22 bases lay in between. The CDR3 is made up of 14 amino acids. CDR3 sequence: CASTVGSEDTAYTF. The DNA of the CDR3 is TGTGCCAGCACGGTTGGATCTGAGGACACGGCCTACACCTTC.

This clonotype was recorded many times. CDR3 sequence: CASILAGLGYNEQFF. As DNA, the CDR3 is TGTGCCAGCATACTAGCGGGTTTGGGATACAATGAGCAGTTCTTC. The chain couples TRBV6-2 or TRBV6-3 to TRBJ2-1; 9 positions agree with TRBD2. This CDR3 has 15 amino acids. V lost 7 bases, J lost 4 bases, and 8 bases stayed unmatched. CDR1 is MNHEY and CDR2 is SVGEGT in the germline V gene.

The chain uses TRBV6-1 and TRBJ2-2; 10 bases line up with TRBD1. Trimming cost V 8 bases and J 4 bases; bases outside gene matches: 1. CDR1 and CDR2 from the germline V gene are MNHNS and SASEGT. The CDR3 totals 13 residues. In DNA, the CDR3 is TGTGCCAGCGGGACAGGGGCCACCGGGGAGCTGTTTTTT. The encoded protein is CASGTGATGELFF.

This clonotype was seen ten or more times. This chain uses TRBV28 with TRBJ1-2, with TRBD1 as a possible D gene (6 bases). Trimming took 7 bases from V and 7 from J, leaving 16 bases between them. This CDR3 contains 13 residues. The germline V gene encodes CDR1 MDHEN and CDR2 SYDVKM. The CDR3: CASTQRGGSGYTF. CDR3 sequence (DNA): TGTGCCAGCACCCAAAGGGGGGGCTCTGGCTACACCTTC.

The chain carries TRBV4-3 and TRBJ2-5; TRBD1 agrees at 10 bases. Germline V lookup: CDR1 LGHNA, CDR2 YSLEER. The CDR3 consists of 18 residues. V lost 1 base to trimming and J lost 2 bases; unmatched junction nucleotides: 10. In DNA, the CDR3 is TGCGCCAGCAGCCAAGGGTACCGGGACAGGGGAGGGCAAGAGACCCAGTACTTC. As protein: CASSQGYRDRGGQETQYF.

In this sample, this clonotype turned up a few times. V usage is TRBV20-1 and J usage is TRBJ2-3; TRBD2 is a possible D gene (7 bases). The CDR3 runs to 15 residues. V lost 6 bases and J 0 bases, leaving 16 bases between the germline ends. Germline V gene lookup returns CDR1 DFQATT and CDR2 SNEGSKA (reference sequence). CDR3 sequence reads: CSAANRGASTDTQYF. The CDR3 DNA is TGCAGTGCCGCGAACCGGGGGGCGAGCACAGATACGCAGTATTTT.

The chain recombines TRBV12-3 or TRBV12-4 with TRBJ2-1; TRBD2 aligns across 11 bases. The trim removed 7 bases at V and 6 bases at J, leaving 11 bases unmatched. The CDR3 is made up of 16 amino acids. The CDR3, as DNA: TGTGCCAGCACCTTTAGCGGGAGGGCAAATCCCAATGAGCAGTTCTTC. It yields the protein CASTFSGRANPNEQFF.

The rearrangement joins TRBV24-1 to TRBJ2-2; TRBD2 matches at 10 bases. The germline gives CDR1 KGHDR, CDR2 SFDVKD. Losses at the gene ends were 4 bases for V and 0 bases for J; bases not matched to a gene: 4. CDR3 length equals 17 residues. CDR3 sequence reads: CATSELGLAANTGELFF. CDR3 DNA sequence: TGTGCCACCAGTGAACTCGGACTAGCGGCGAACACCGGGGAGCTGTTTTTT.

This clonotype was seen repeatedly, ten times or more. The rearrangement links TRBV20-1 to TRBJ1-2; D possibly corresponds to TRBD1 (5 bases). The CDR3 runs to 13 residues. Germline CDR1 DFQATT, CDR2 SNEGSKA (reference sequence). With 0 bases removed from V and 8 bases from J, the gap between germline ends came to 13 bases. CDR3 sequence: CSAREGGTLGYTF. In nucleotides, the CDR3 is TGCAGTGCTAGAGAGGGAGGGACTCTAGGCTACACCTTC.

In the case of this clonotype: A much larger clone lies a single base off, so this may be a read error. The chain recombines TRBV7-9 with TRBJ2-3; D is undetermined. Germline V gene data show CDR1 as SEHNR and CDR2 as FQNEAQ (reference sequence). This CDR3 has 13 residues. Here the CDR3 DNA reads TGTGACAGCAGCTTAAATGGGCTAGATACGCAGTATTTT. It translates to CDSSLNGLDTQYF.